A single sample gave rise to the 20 T cell receptor beta chains below, sequenced in a study of T cell responses to AZD1222 COVID-19 vaccine. Method: immunoSEQ multiplex PCR; TCRdb's copy keeps in-frame clones and lacks some. The sample has some 47,000 clones; around 80% are singletons. This specimen consisted of peripheral blood, obtained on day 0 of AZD1222 vaccination. The receptors shown here come from an adult in good health.

The chain couples TRBV24-1 to TRBJ1-4; TRBD1 matches 12 bases. V shed 10 bases and J 8 bases; nucleotides not matched to a gene: 10. Germline loops: CDR1 KGHDR, CDR2 SFDVKD. The CDR3 runs 15 residues. Here the CDR3 reads CATQESGTGGEKLFF. The CDR3 nucleotides are TGTGCCACACAAGAGTCCGGGACAGGGGGCGAAAAACTGTTTTTT.

The chain links TRBV3-1 (or the pseudogene TRBV3-2) to TRBJ2-2; D gene ambiguous. Per the germline V gene, CDR1 is LGHDT and CDR2 is YNNKEL (reference sequence). The CDR3 sequence is 13 residues long. Trimming stripped 4 bases from V and 6 bases from J, with 9 bases between. This chain's CDR3 is CASSPLPAGELFF. The CDR3, as DNA: TGTGCCAGCAGCCCCCTGCCGGCCGGGGAGCTGTTTTTT.

This chain links TRBV5-8 with TRBJ2-3, with D possibly TRBD2 on 6 matching bases. CDR1 is SGHTS and CDR2 is YDEGEE in the germline V gene. This CDR3 has 16 residues. V lost 0 bases, J lost 3 bases, and 14 bases lay in between. The CDR3 reads CASSLAGPAGTDTQYF. The CDR3 coding sequence is TGTGCCAGCAGCTTGGCCGGACCTGCGGGGACAGATACGCAGTATTTT.

CDR3 loop: CASSTPTANYGYTF. CDR3 coding DNA: TGTGCCAGCAGTACCCCCACCGCTAACTATGGCTACACCTTC. The chain links TRBV28 to TRBJ1-2; D unclear. The V end lost 5 bases, the J end lost 0 bases, and 10 bases lay between the germline ends. Looked up from germline, CDR1 is MDHEN and CDR2 is SYDVKM. The CDR3 contains 14 residues.

The chain is built from TRBV2 and TRBJ1-2, with 9 bases lining up with TRBD1. Germline trimming cut 6 bases from V and 8 bases from J; bases unmatched to any gene: 4. CDR1 is SNHLY, CDR2 FYNNEI, per germline. The CDR3 has 12 amino acids. The CDR3 bases are TGTGCCAGCAGCCGGGACAGGGAGGGCTACACCTTC. This translates into CASSRDREGYTF.

This rearrangement joins TRBV6-5 to TRBJ1-2; D gene ambiguous. Trimming pared 0 bases from V and 6 bases from J, leaving 17 bases between. The CDR3 runs 16 residues. Germline V gives CDR1 MNHEY, CDR2 SVGAGI. As DNA, the CDR3 is TGTGCCAGCAGTTACTCCCCCGGGTCCTACGGCGATGGCTACACCTTC. Encoded protein: CASSYSPGSYGDGYTF.

The V and J genes are TRBV11-2 and TRBJ2-5; TRBD1 matches at 7 bases. CDR1 and CDR2 (germline): SGHAT, FQNNGV. Trimming cost V 0 bases and J 1 base; bases outside gene matches: 2. The CDR3 extends over 15 amino acids. The CDR3 sequence: CASSLETGFQETQYF. As DNA, the CDR3 is TGTGCCAGCAGCTTAGAGACAGGGTTCCAAGAGACCCAGTACTTC.

The genes are TRBV5-1 and TRBJ1-1; 9 bases match TRBD1. The CDR3 extends over 15 amino acids. From germline, CDR1 is SGHRS and CDR2 YFSETQ. With V trimmed by 3 bases and J by 1 base, 4 bases remained unmatched. CDR3 sequence: CASSSGGQGNTEAFF. CDR3 sequence (DNA): TGCGCCAGCAGCTCGGGGGGACAGGGGAACACTGAAGCTTTCTTT.

CDR3 sequence: CASSLVSSYNEQFF. The CDR3, as DNA: TGTGCCAGCAGCTTGGTTAGCTCCTACAATGAGCAGTTCTTC. The chain joins TRBV5-6 to TRBJ2-1; the D is unclear. V lost 0 bases, J lost 0 bases, and 4 bases lay in between. CDR1 SGHDT and CDR2 YYEEEE come from the germline V gene. The CDR3 is made up of 14 amino acids.

The chain joins TRBV28 to TRBJ2-2; TRBD2 matches 8 bases. The V gene's germline CDR1 is MDHEN and CDR2 SYDVKM. The CDR3 contains 19 residues. The V segment lost 6 bases and the J segment 7 bases; nucleotides outside the gene matches: 22. The CDR3 sequence is CASSRAAGVGSGILGELFF. For the CDR3, the DNA is TGTGCCAGCAGCCGCGCCGCAGGGGTAGGTAGCGGGATCCTCGGGGAGCTGTTTTTT.

This chain joins TRBV25-1 and TRBJ2-7; no reliable D call. The CDR3 has 12 amino acids. Trimming pared 5 bases from V and 5 bases from J, leaving 10 bases between. In germline, CDR1 is MGHDK, CDR2 SYGVNS. CDR3 loop: CASSSDGDEQYF. The CDR3 DNA reads as TGTGCCAGCAGTTCTGACGGTGACGAGCAGTACTTC.

The V gene is TRBV6-6, the J gene TRBJ1-2; D gene ambiguous. Trimming pared 2 bases from V and 6 bases from J, leaving 10 bases between. Germline V gives CDR1 MNHNY, CDR2 SVGAGI (reference sequence). CDR3 length: 13 residues. The CDR3 nucleotides read TGTGCCAGCAGTTACCCCGGGGAGGATGGCTACACCTTC. The encoded protein is CASSYPGEDGYTF.

The CDR3 reads CASSIGTGGGNQPQHF. In DNA, the CDR3 is TGTGCCAGTAGTATAGGGACAGGGGGCGGCAATCAGCCCCAGCATTTT. The chain links TRBV19 to TRBJ1-5; 11 bases map to TRBD1. The ends lost 1 base at V and 2 bases at J; junction bases unmatched: 1. The CDR3 runs to 16 residues. Germline V gene lookup returns CDR1 LNHDA and CDR2 SQIVND (reference sequence). Drawing the rest from reference TRBV19 and TRBJ1-5, the complete variable domain is DGGITQSPKYLFRKEGQNVTLSCEQNLNHDAMYWYRQDPGQGLRLIYYSQIVNDFQKGDIAEGYSVSREKKESFPLTVTSAQKNPTAFYLCASSIGTGGGNQPQHFGDGTRLSIL.

This clone was seen once. This chain joins TRBV19 and TRBJ2-3, with D perhaps TRBD1 (6 bases). Trimming left V 3 bases short and J 2 bases short, with 24 bases between. The CDR3 sequence is 19 residues long. The germline V gene encodes CDR1 LNHDA and CDR2 SQIVND (reference sequence). The CDR3 sequence is CASSMLTSTPDSPTDTQYF. The CDR3 DNA reads as TGTGCCAGTAGTATGCTCACTTCAACCCCGGACAGTCCCACAGATACGCAGTATTTT.

This clone came up a few times. The rearrangement links TRBV29-1 to TRBJ2-7, with D perhaps TRBD2 (5 bases). V lost 0 bases and J lost 3, with 9 bases in between. Germline loops: CDR1 SQVTM, CDR2 ANQGSEA. The CDR3 is 13 amino acids. CDR3 protein: CSVEDERVYEQYF. CDR3 in DNA: TGCAGCGTTGAAGATGAGAGGGTCTACGAGCAGTACTTC.

The gene calls are TRBV11-2 and TRBJ1-2; TRBD1 aligns across 7 bases. CDR1 and CDR2 from the germline V gene are SGHAT and FQNNGV. J was trimmed by 0 bases and V by 4 bases; bases with no gene match: 5. The CDR3 is 15 residues long. CDR3 protein: CASSSYRGTNYGYTF. In DNA form, the CDR3 reads TGTGCCAGCAGCTCATACAGGGGTACTAACTATGGCTACACCTTC.

The chain carries TRBV5-1 and TRBJ1-4; perhaps TRBD1 as D (5 bases). Per the germline V gene, CDR1 is SGHRS and CDR2 is YFSETQ. V lost 1 base to trimming and J lost 0 bases, with 25 bases between them. This CDR3 spans 21 amino acids. CDR3 loop: CASSLPVPKDGDVATNEKLFF. The CDR3 bases are TGCGCCAGCAGCTTGCCCGTTCCCAAAGACGGGGACGTTGCAACTAATGAAAAACTGTTTTTT.

The V and J genes are TRBV5-5 and TRBJ1-6; a possible D gene is TRBD1 (5 bases). CDR1 is SGHKS, CDR2 YYEKEE, per germline (reference sequence). The CDR3 has 15 residues. V was pared by 2 bases and J by 4 bases, with 10 bases between. The CDR3 is CASSFAGGYNSPLHF. The CDR3, as DNA: TGTGCCAGCAGCTTCGCGGGGGGGTATAATTCACCCCTCCACTTT.

The chain joins TRBV10-1 to TRBJ1-6; unclear D gene. The CDR3 length is 12 residues. Between the trimmed V and J ends, which lost 7 bases and 10 bases, there was a span of 11 bases. Germline loops: CDR1 WNHNN, CDR2 SYGVQD (reference sequence). This CDR3 reads CASTEGGSPLHF. The CDR3 nucleotides are TGCGCCAGCACCGAGGGAGGCTCACCCCTCCACTTT.

The J gene is TRBJ2-7, the V gene TRBV5-1; 7 nucleotides line up with TRBD2. The CDR3 sequence is 13 residues long. Trimming cost V 1 base and J 5 bases; bases outside gene matches: 3. In germline, CDR1 is SGHRS, CDR2 YFSETQ. The CDR3 DNA is TGCGCCAGCAGCTTGCGGGGGGACCACGAGCAGTACTTC. Translation: CASSLRGDHEQYF.